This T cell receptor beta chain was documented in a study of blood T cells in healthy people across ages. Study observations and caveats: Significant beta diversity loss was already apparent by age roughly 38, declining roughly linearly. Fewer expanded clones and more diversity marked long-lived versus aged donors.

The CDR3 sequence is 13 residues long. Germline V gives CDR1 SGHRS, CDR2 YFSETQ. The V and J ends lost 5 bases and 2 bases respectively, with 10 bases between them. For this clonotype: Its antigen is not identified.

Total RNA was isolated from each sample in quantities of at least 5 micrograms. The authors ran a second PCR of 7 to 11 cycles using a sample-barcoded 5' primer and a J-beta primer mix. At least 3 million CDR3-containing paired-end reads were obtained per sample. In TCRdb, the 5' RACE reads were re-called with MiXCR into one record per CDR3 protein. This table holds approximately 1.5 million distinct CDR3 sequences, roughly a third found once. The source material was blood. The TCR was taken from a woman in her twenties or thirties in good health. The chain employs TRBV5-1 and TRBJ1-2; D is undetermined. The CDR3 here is CASSREGNYGYTF. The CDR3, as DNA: TGCGCCAGCAGTAGGGAGGGCAACTATGGCTACACCTTC.